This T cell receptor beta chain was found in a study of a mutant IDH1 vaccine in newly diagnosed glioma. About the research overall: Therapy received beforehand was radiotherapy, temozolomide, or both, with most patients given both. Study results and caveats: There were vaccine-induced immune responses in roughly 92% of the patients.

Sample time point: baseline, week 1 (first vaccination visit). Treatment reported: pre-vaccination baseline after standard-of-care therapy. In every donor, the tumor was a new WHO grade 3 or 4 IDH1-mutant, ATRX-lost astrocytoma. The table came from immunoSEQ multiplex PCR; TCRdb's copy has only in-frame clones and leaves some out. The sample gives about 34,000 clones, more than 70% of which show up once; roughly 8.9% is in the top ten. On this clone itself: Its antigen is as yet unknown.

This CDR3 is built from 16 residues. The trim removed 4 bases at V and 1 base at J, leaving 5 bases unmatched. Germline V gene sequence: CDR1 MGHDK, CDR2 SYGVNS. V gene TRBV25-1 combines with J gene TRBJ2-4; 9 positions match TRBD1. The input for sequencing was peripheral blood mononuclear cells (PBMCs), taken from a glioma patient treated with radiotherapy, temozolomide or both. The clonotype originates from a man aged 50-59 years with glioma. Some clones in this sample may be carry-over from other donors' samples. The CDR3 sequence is CASSGSQGAAKNIQYF. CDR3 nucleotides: TGTGCCAGCAGTGGATCACAGGGGGCTGCCAAAAACATTCAGTACTTC.